The 30 T cell receptor beta chains listed next were all sequenced from one sample in a study of OX40 agonist ivuxolimab in advanced cancers. Some clones are missing from TCRdb's copy, which holds only in-frame ones; the method was immunoSEQ multiplex PCR. Of more than 65,000 clones listed, roughly three quarters are singletons. Specimen: CD4+ or CD8+ T cells sorted from blood, collected in a trial of the OX40 agonist ivuxolimab. These receptors originate from an adult with an advanced solid tumor such as melanoma, head and neck, liver or kidney cancer.

The CDR3 sequence is CASSAGTVNGYTF. Written as DNA, the CDR3 is TGTGCCAGCTCAGCCGGGACGGTTAATGGCTACACCTTC. The chain uses TRBV18 and TRBJ1-2, with TRBD1 as a possible D gene (5 bases). Germline CDR1 KGHSH, CDR2 LQKENI. The CDR3 is 13 residues long. V lost 5 bases to trimming and J lost 6 bases, with 13 bases between them.

The CDR3 DNA sequence: TGTGCCTGGAGGCGGGGCCAGAACACTGAAGCTTTCTTT. This sequence encodes CAWRRGQNTEAFF. The J gene is TRBJ1-1, the V gene TRBV30, with D perhaps matching TRBD1 (5 bases). V lost 3 bases, J lost 1 base, and 9 bases lay in between. Germline CDR1 is GTSNPN and CDR2 is SVGIG (reference sequence). The CDR3 has 13 amino acids.

The chain couples TRBV19 to TRBJ1-2; TRBD1 is a possible D gene (6 bases). V lost 4 bases and J lost 0, with 12 bases in between. This CDR3 spans 15 amino acids. Germline CDR1 and CDR2: LNHDA and SQIVND (reference sequence). The CDR3 coding sequence is TGTGCCAGTAGTAGTAGACAGGAAGCTAACTATGGCTACACCTTC. Translation gives CASSSRQEANYGYTF.

The chain combines TRBV25-1 with TRBJ1-2; D may be TRBD1 (5 bases). The CDR3 extends over 16 amino acids. Trimming took 2 bases from V and 8 from J, leaving 21 bases between them. Germline loops: CDR1 MGHDK, CDR2 SYGVNS. CDR3 sequence (DNA): TGTGCCAGCAGTGAAATGGAATCAGGGAAGTTCCGGGGCTACACCTTC. Protein: CASSEMESGKFRGYTF.

The chain recombines TRBV7-2 with TRBJ1-4; D perhaps matches TRBD1 (6 bases). The V gene lost 7 bases and the J gene lost 8 bases, with 20 bases spanning the gap. CDR3 size: 15 residues. Per germline, CDR1 SGHTA and CDR2 FQGNSA. CDR3 region: CASTFSQGSGEKLFF. CDR3 DNA sequence: TGTGCCAGCACCTTCAGTCAGGGGTCCGGCGAAAAACTGTTTTTT.

In nucleotides, the CDR3 is TGTGCCAGCAATAACGTAGCTTCACCCCTCCACTTT. It codes for CASNNVASPLHF. V gene TRBV5-6 combines with J gene TRBJ1-6; D is unclear. The CDR3 spans 12 residues. Trimming stripped 6 bases from V and 9 bases from J, with 10 bases between. Germline values: CDR1 SGHDT, CDR2 YYEEEE.

The chain couples TRBV5-1 to TRBJ1-2; TRBD1 agrees at 8 bases. The CDR3 contains 14 residues. The germline V gene encodes CDR1 SGHRS and CDR2 YFSETQ. V was pared by 4 bases and J by 8 bases, with 10 bases of the junction left unmatched. CDR3 sequence: CASSTGQGEWGYTF. CDR3 sequence (DNA): TGCGCCAGCAGCACCGGACAGGGTGAATGGGGCTACACCTTC.

This chain's CDR3 is CASSHPEPGTEAFF. CDR3 sequence (DNA): TGCGCCAGCAGCCATCCCGAACCGGGCACTGAAGCTTTCTTT. The V gene is TRBV4-1, the J gene TRBJ1-1, with D unresolved. CDR3 length: 14 amino acids. Germline-derived CDR1 and CDR2 are MGHRA and YSYEKL. V gave up 3 bases and J gave up 4 bases, with 12 bases separating them.

This clone appeared once. This sequence joins TRBV15 and TRBJ1-2, with D unresolved. V shed 0 bases and J shed 3 bases, with 8 bases lying between them. The germline V gene has CDR1 LNHNV and CDR2 YYDKDF (reference sequence). The CDR3 length is 14 residues. The CDR3 sequence: CATSRDLGYYGYTF. Written as DNA, the CDR3 is TGTGCCACCAGCAGAGATCTGGGTTACTATGGCTACACCTTC.

The gene calls are TRBV5-8 and TRBJ1-2, with 7 bases lining up with TRBD1. CDR1 and CDR2 from the germline V gene are SGHTS and YDEGEE. With 4 bases clipped from V and 4 bases from J, the junction kept 10 bases outside the gene matches. This CDR3 is built from 15 residues. In DNA form, the CDR3 reads TGTGCCAGCAGCAGCGGGACAGCGGGCGGCTATGGCTACACCTTC. Protein product: CASSSGTAGGYGYTF.

The rearrangement uses TRBV5-1 and TRBJ2-7; a possible D gene is TRBD2 (6 bases). The V gene lost 4 bases and the J gene lost 7 bases, with 18 bases spanning the gap. The CDR3 contains 14 residues. The germline CDR1 and CDR2 sequences are SGHRS and YFSETQ. Here the CDR3 reads CASSPGDGTREQYF. The CDR3 coding sequence is TGCGCCAGCAGCCCGGGGGACGGGACTCGGGAGCAGTACTTC. Full variable domain (outside the CDR3, taken from reference TRBV5-1 and TRBJ2-7): KAGVTQTPRYLIKTRGQQVTLSCSPISGHRSVSWYQQTPGQGLQFLFEYFSETQRNKGNFPGRFSGRQFSNSRSEMNVSTLELGDSALYLCASSPGDGTREQYFGPGTRLTVT.

The chain recombines TRBV7-2 with TRBJ1-2; possibly TRBD1 for D (6 bases). CDR3 length equals 16 residues. The germline V gene has CDR1 SGHTA and CDR2 FQGNSA. V gave up 0 bases and J gave up 3 bases, with 14 bases separating them. The CDR3 region has the DNA TGTGCCAGCAGCTTAGCTCTGGGGGGCGCGTACTATGGCTACACCTTC. Amino acids: CASSLALGGAYYGYTF.

The chain employs TRBV30 and TRBJ1-2; 9 bases are shared with TRBD1. This CDR3 spans 15 amino acids. Per germline, CDR1 GTSNPN and CDR2 SVGIG (reference sequence). V was clipped by 6 bases and J by 2 bases; unmatched bases: 10. In DNA form, the CDR3 reads TGTGCCTGCCGACCCCGGACAGGGGCAAACTATGGCTACACCTTC. This translates into CACRPRTGANYGYTF.

The rearrangement links TRBV4-3 to TRBJ2-1, with D perhaps matching TRBD2 (6 bases). Trimming cost V 0 bases and J 6 bases, with 15 bases left between them. The CDR3 sequence is 16 residues long. The germline gives CDR1 LGHNA, CDR2 YSLEER. CDR3 DNA: TGCGCCAGCAGCCAAGATAGGAGGGGCCGAGGCAATGAGCAGTTCTTC. It codes for CASSQDRRGRGNEQFF.

The chain combines TRBV6-5 with TRBJ1-1; no definite D call. V dropped 10 bases and J dropped 0 bases, with 18 bases sitting between them. The CDR3 contains 15 residues. Germline V gives CDR1 MNHEY, CDR2 SVGAGI. In nucleotides, the CDR3 is TGTGCCACCGCTTCCCAGACCCAGGTGAACACTGAAGCTTTCTTT. Translating gives CATASQTQVNTEAFF.

The rearrangement uses TRBV6-6 and TRBJ2-1, with D possibly being TRBD1 (6 bases). This CDR3 contains 14 residues. CDR1 is MNHNY, CDR2 SVGAGI, per germline (reference sequence). Trimming stripped 6 bases from V and 8 bases from J, with 17 bases between. The CDR3: CASRTTGKGDEQFF. The CDR3 DNA reads TGTGCCAGCAGGACCACAGGGAAGGGGGATGAGCAGTTCTTC.

The rearrangement links TRBV2 to TRBJ2-7; 9 bases match TRBD1. V lost 7 bases and J lost 7; bases outside the gene matches: 5. The germline CDR1 and CDR2 sequences are SNHLY and FYNNEI. This CDR3 is 12 amino acids long. CDR3 nucleotide sequence: TGTGCCAGCAAACGACAGGGGGAAGAGCAGTACTTC. As protein: CASKRQGEEQYF. The whole variable domain, remainder taken from reference TRBV2 and TRBJ2-7, is EPEVTQTPSHQVTQMGQEVILRCVPISNHLYFYWYRQILGQKVEFLVSFYNNEISEKSEIFDDQFSVERPDGSNFTLKIRSTKLEDSAMYFCASKRQGEEQYFGPGTRLTVT.

The sample holds a few counts of this clone. The V call is TRBV18, the J call TRBJ1-2, with TRBD1 matching 7 bases. With V trimmed by 4 bases and J by 10 bases, 9 bases remained unmatched. The CDR3 length is 13 residues. Germline loops: CDR1 KGHSH, CDR2 LQKENI. The CDR3 reads CASSHGQERAYTF. CDR3 coding DNA: TGTGCCAGCTCACATGGACAGGAGCGGGCCTACACCTTC.

The J gene is TRBJ1-5, the V gene TRBV6-6; D gene unclear. Judging by the DNA end, TRBJ2-3 fits better; the J call may be wrong. Germline V CDR1 and CDR2: MNHNY, SVGAGI (reference sequence). The CDR3 consists of 13 residues. In DNA form, the CDR3 reads TGTGCCAGCCAGGATTATAGCAATCAGCCCCAGTATTTT. Translated: CASQDYSNQPQYF.

The chain has TRBV15 and TRBJ1-3; no clear D. Trimming removed 0 bases from V and 9 bases from J, with 9 bases in between. In germline, CDR1 is LNHNV, CDR2 YYDKDF (reference sequence). The CDR3 runs 13 residues. The CDR3 loop is CATSRDISGTIYF. As DNA, the CDR3 is TGTGCCACCAGCAGAGATATATCGGGCACCATATATTTT.

The V call is TRBV7-2, the J call TRBJ1-5, with D uncertain. The V gene lost 0 bases and the J gene lost 6 bases, with 6 bases spanning the gap. The CDR3 extends over 13 amino acids. Per the germline V gene, CDR1 is SGHTA and CDR2 is FQGNSA. This CDR3 is CASSLAGSQPQHF. The CDR3 DNA is TGTGCCAGCAGCTTAGCAGGGAGTCAGCCCCAGCATTTT. Combining the CDR3 with reference TRBV7-2 and TRBJ1-5 gives the whole variable domain GAGVSQSPSNKVTEKGKDVELRCDPISGHTALYWYRQSLGQGLEFLIYFQGNSAPDKSGLPSDRFSAERTGGSVSTLTIQRTQQEDSAVYLCASSLAGSQPQHFGDGTRLSIL.

V usage is TRBV6-6 and J usage is TRBJ1-2, with 7 bases lining up with TRBD1. In germline, CDR1 is MNHNY, CDR2 SVGAGI (reference sequence). This CDR3 has 11 amino acids. Trimming at V came to 10 bases and at J to 8 bases, leaving 7 bases not matched to a gene. CDR3 residues: CATTGVGGYTF. CDR3 DNA sequence: TGTGCCACCACAGGGGTTGGAGGCTACACCTTC.

V usage is TRBV19 and J usage is TRBJ2-7; 11 positions match TRBD2. The V segment lost 2 bases and the J segment 5 bases; nucleotides outside the gene matches: 5. Germline values: CDR1 LNHDA, CDR2 SQIVND (reference sequence). The CDR3 totals 15 residues. Here the CDR3 reads CASSISSGRAHEQYF. CDR3 coding DNA: TGTGCCAGTAGTATAAGTAGCGGGAGGGCCCACGAGCAGTACTTC. Variable domain in full (rest from reference TRBV19 and TRBJ2-7): DGGITQSPKYLFRKEGQNVTLSCEQNLNHDAMYWYRQDPGQGLRLIYYSQIVNDFQKGDIAEGYSVSREKKESFPLTVTSAQKNPTAFYLCASSISSGRAHEQYFGPGTRLTVT.

The chain is built from TRBV14 and TRBJ2-2; D possibly uses TRBD1 or TRBD2 (7 bases each). The germline gives CDR1 SGHDN, CDR2 FVKESK. The V gene lost 0 bases and the J gene lost 13 bases, with 18 bases spanning the gap. The CDR3 is 15 amino acids. The DNA for the CDR3 is TGTGCCAGCAGCCAAGATCTCAGGGGGGGTGCGCGGCTGTTTTTT. Its protein product is CASSQDLRGGARLFF. The whole variable domain, remainder taken from reference TRBV14 and TRBJ2-2, is EAGVTQFPSHSVIEKGQTVTLRCDPISGHDNLYWYRRVMGKEIKFLLHFVKESKQDESGMPNNRFLAERTGGTYSTLKVQPAELEDSGVYFCASSQDLRGGARLFFGEGSRLTVL.

The chain carries TRBV18 and TRBJ2-7, with D unclear. Germline V gene sequence: CDR1 KGHSH, CDR2 LQKENI. V was clipped by 3 bases and J by 4 bases, with 7 bases between them. This CDR3 contains 12 residues. This chain's CDR3 is CASSPGRYEQYF. The DNA for the CDR3 is TGTGCCAGCTCACCGGGCCGTTACGAGCAGTACTTC.

This chain uses TRBV28 with TRBJ2-5; D is possibly TRBD2 (6 bases). Deletions cut 3 bases from V and 4 bases from J, with 12 bases between. Germline V CDR1 and CDR2: MDHEN, SYDVKM. The CDR3 is 14 amino acids. CDR3 sequence reads: CASSFGGGAETQYF. The CDR3 DNA is TGTGCCAGCAGTTTTGGGGGAGGAGCAGAGACCCAGTACTTC.

The CDR3 nucleotides are TGTGCCAGCAGCGTAGGGTCGGTCTCTGGAAACACCATATATTTT. Its protein product is CASSVGSVSGNTIYF. The gene calls are TRBV9 and TRBJ1-3; D is unclear. V was trimmed by 0 bases and J by 0 bases, leaving 7 bases between them. CDR1 SGDLS and CDR2 YYNGEE come from the germline V gene. The CDR3 spans 15 residues. The full variable domain, completed using reference TRBV9 and TRBJ1-3, is DSGVTQTPKHLITATGQRVTLRCSPRSGDLSVYWYQQSLDQGLQFLIQYYNGEERAKGNILERFSAQQFPDLHSELNLSSLELGDSALYFCASSVGSVSGNTIYFGEGSWLTVV.

This chain joins TRBV9 and TRBJ1-2, with 10 bases matching TRBD1. This CDR3 has 14 amino acids. V dropped 3 bases and J dropped 9; count of bases not matched to a gene: 8. The germline V gene encodes CDR1 SGDLS and CDR2 YYNGEE. DNA for the CDR3: TGTGCCAGCAGCGCTTCCGGGACAGGGGCGCGCTACACCTTC. It encodes CASSASGTGARYTF.

The genes are TRBV7-9 and TRBJ1-5, with TRBD1 identical over 7 bases. J was trimmed by 3 bases and V by 2 bases; bases with no gene match: 1. The CDR3 spans 14 residues. CDR1 is SEHNR, CDR2 FQNEAQ, per germline (reference sequence). Here the CDR3 reads CASSLRGPNQPQHF. As DNA, the CDR3 is TGTGCCAGCAGCTTAAGGGGGCCCAATCAGCCCCAGCATTTT.

Of note for this clone: Other DNA sequences in this sample translate to the same CDR3. The V call is TRBV5-4, the J call TRBJ1-6; D gene unclear. CDR1 is SGHNT and CDR2 is YYREEE in the germline V gene (reference sequence). This CDR3 is 15 amino acids long. V was cut by 4 bases and J by 13 bases, with 21 bases left in between. CDR3 in amino acids: CASSQSGSGPQPLHF. The CDR3 DNA reads as TGTGCCAGCAGCCAAAGCGGATCTGGACCACAGCCCCTCCACTTT.